Listed below are T cell receptor beta chains from one sample, sequenced in a study of blood T cell repertoires in COVID-19. The table came from immunoSEQ multiplex PCR; TCRdb's copy has only in-frame clones and leaves some out. Of 100,000 to 150,000 clones detected, around 80% appear once; the ten largest clones hold 16%. What was sequenced was peripheral blood. The receptor source for this set is a man in his sixties with active or convalescent COVID-19. Each CDR3 is given with its conserved first and last residue. D genes are given only for firm matches. The size entry is marked missing in some rows and otherwise reads once, few, many or a size class.

abundance	len	v_gene	d_gene	j_gene	CDR3nt	CDR3aa
.	15	TRBV14	.	TRBJ2-3	TGTGCCAGCAGCCAAAGTACCAGGACACTAGATACGCAGTATTTT	CASSQSTRTLDTQYF
.	14	TRBV11-2	.	TRBJ2-1	TGTGCCAGCAGCCTCCCTAGCTCCTACAATGAGCAGTTCTTC	CASSLPSSYNEQFF
.	13	TRBV6-4	.	TRBJ2-3	TGTGCCAGCAGCCCTTCACAGGCAGATACGCAGTATTTT	CASSPSQADTQYF
few	13	TRBV5-1	.	TRBJ2-5	TGCGCCAGCTTGGGGGACAACCAAGAGACCCAGTACTTC	CASLGDNQETQYF
once	12	TRBV24-1	.	TRBJ2-3	TGTGCCACCAGTACATACACAGATACGCAGTATTTT	CATSTYTDTQYF
.	15	TRBV7-2	TRBD2	TRBJ2-2	TGTGCCAGCAGTTACCCGGGAGCGGGAACCGGGGAGCTGTTTTTT	CASSYPGAGTGELFF
.	14	TRBV18	TRBD1	TRBJ2-1	TGTGCCAGCTCTCTCAAACAGGGGGACAGTGAGCAGTTCTTC	CASSLKQGDSEQFF
.	13	TRBV9	TRBD1	TRBJ2-1	TGTGCCAGCAGCGTGGACAGGTCAAATGAGCAGTTCTTC	CASSVDRSNEQFF
.	15	TRBV10-3	TRBD1	TRBJ1-1	TGTGCCATCAGTGCCCGGGAACAGGGGGACGCTGAAGCTTTCTTT	CAISAREQGDAEAFF
.	13	TRBV5-6	.	TRBJ1-5	TGTGCCAGCAGCTTGTCCCGGGATCAGCCCCAGCATTTT	CASSLSRDQPQHF
.	14	TRBV18	.	TRBJ2-5	TGTGCCAGCTCACCACCGTCGTTAACCAGGACCCAGTACTTC	CASSPPSLTRTQYF
.	16	TRBV28	TRBD1	TRBJ1-5	TGTGCCATCGCCATAGGGGGGACAGGGTATCAGCGGCCCCAGCATTTT	CAIAIGGTGYQRPQHF
.	15	TRBV2	TRBD2	TRBJ2-3	TGTGCCAGCAGTATTGAGCGGGAGTTGATAGATACGCAGTATTTT	CASSIERELIDTQYF
.	15	TRBV6-2/TRBV6-3	TRBD1	TRBJ2-7	TGTGCCAGCAGCTGGGGACAGTACAACTCCTACGAGCAGTACTTC	CASSWGQYNSYEQYF
few	14	TRBV11-2	.	TRBJ2-7	TGTGCCAGCAGCCAAGGGACTGGGGGCTACGAGCAGTACTTC	CASSQGTGGYEQYF
.	15	TRBV28	.	TRBJ2-4	TGTGCCAGCAGTCCCCTCGAGCTAGCCAAAAACATTCAGTACTTC	CASSPLELAKNIQYF
.	14	TRBV9	.	TRBJ1-5	TGTGCCAGCAGCCGGACAGATAGCAATCAGCCCCAGCATTTT	CASSRTDSNQPQHF
.	17	TRBV19	.	TRBJ1-6	TGTGCCAGCAGGGCGGCAGACAGTAGCTCCTATAATTCACCCCTCCACTTT	CASRAADSSSYNSPLHF
.	15	TRBV9	.	TRBJ2-2	TGTGCCAGCACCTATACAGGGATGAACACCGGGGAGCTGTTTTTT	CASTYTGMNTGELFF
.	14	TRBV11-3	.	TRBJ2-3	TGTGCCAGCAGCTTAGCCGCAGGATCCGATACGCAGTATTTT	CASSLAAGSDTQYF
once	15	TRBV5-5	TRBD1	TRBJ2-1	TGTGCCAGCAGCCGGGACAGGGCTTCCTACAATGAGCAGTTCTTC	CASSRDRASYNEQFF
.	13	TRBV7-9	TRBD1	TRBJ2-7	TGTGCCAGTAACAGGGGGGTAGGGTACGAGCAGTACTTC	CASNRGVGYEQYF
once	14	TRBV27	.	TRBJ2-7	TGTGCCAGCAGTTTACTCGGAGGGGTCTACGAGCAGTACTTC	CASSLLGGVYEQYF
.	15	TRBV30	.	TRBJ1-5	TGTGCCTGGAGTCTGGGGGCAGGGATCAATCAGCCCCAGCATTTT	CAWSLGAGINQPQHF
.	15	TRBV19	TRBD2	TRBJ2-2	TGTGCCAGTAGTAGGGCTAGCGGGCCCACCGGGGAGCTGTTTTTT	CASSRASGPTGELFF
.	13	TRBV5-1	.	TRBJ1-2	TGCGCCAGCAGTCAGGGGCCAGACTATGGCTACACCTTC	CASSQGPDYGYTF
many	12	TRBV18	.	TRBJ1-1	TGTGCCAGCTCTACAGGCGCCCCTGAAGCTTTCTTT	CASSTGAPEAFF
once	14	TRBV6-1	.	TRBJ2-5	TGTGCCAGCAGTGAAGCGTGGAGGGACCGGACCCAGTACTTC	CASSEAWRDRTQYF
once	16	TRBV9	TRBD2	TRBJ2-7	TGTGCCAGCGCCGAAGGAATCGGGACTAGCGCCTACGAGCAGTACTTC	CASAEGIGTSAYEQYF
.	18	TRBV5-1	TRBD2	TRBJ2-1	TGCGCCAGCAGCTCCCCGACTAGCGGGAGTAGCTCCTACAATGAGCAGTTCTTC	CASSSPTSGSSSYNEQFF
.	15	TRBV6-2/TRBV6-3	TRBD2	TRBJ2-2	TGTGCCAGCAGCCAACTAGCGGGAGTTACCGGGGAGCTGTTTTTT	CASSQLAGVTGELFF
.	18	TRBV4-1	.	TRBJ2-3	TGCGCCAGCAGCCAAGTCGGGAGGGACAGGGTTAGTTCAGATACGCAGTATTTT	CASSQVGRDRVSSDTQYF
few	14	TRBV7-9	TRBD1	TRBJ1-1	TGTGCCAGCAGCTCTACAGGGGGGGCCACTGAAGCTTTCTTT	CASSSTGGATEAFF
.	18	TRBV18	TRBD2	TRBJ2-7	TGTGCCAGCTCACCATCGACTAGCGGGATTGGTTTGGGTTACGAGCAGTACTTC	CASSPSTSGIGLGYEQYF
.	13	TRBV5-4	.	TRBJ2-7	TGTGCCAGCAGCTTGCTCGAGATCAACGAGCAGTACTTC	CASSLLEINEQYF
.	14	TRBV29-1	TRBD1	TRBJ2-7	TGCAGCGTTCAAGGACAGGGGTTTTCGTCCGAGCAGTACTTC	CSVQGQGFSSEQYF
.	16	TRBV19	TRBD1	TRBJ1-1	TGTGCCAGTAGTTCCGTGTCCGGGACAGGGGTCACTGAAGCTTTCTTT	CASSSVSGTGVTEAFF
many	15	TRBV5-4	.	TRBJ2-5	TGTGCCAGCAGCTTTTCACCAACCCACGAGGGGACCCAGTACTTC	CASSFSPTHEGTQYF